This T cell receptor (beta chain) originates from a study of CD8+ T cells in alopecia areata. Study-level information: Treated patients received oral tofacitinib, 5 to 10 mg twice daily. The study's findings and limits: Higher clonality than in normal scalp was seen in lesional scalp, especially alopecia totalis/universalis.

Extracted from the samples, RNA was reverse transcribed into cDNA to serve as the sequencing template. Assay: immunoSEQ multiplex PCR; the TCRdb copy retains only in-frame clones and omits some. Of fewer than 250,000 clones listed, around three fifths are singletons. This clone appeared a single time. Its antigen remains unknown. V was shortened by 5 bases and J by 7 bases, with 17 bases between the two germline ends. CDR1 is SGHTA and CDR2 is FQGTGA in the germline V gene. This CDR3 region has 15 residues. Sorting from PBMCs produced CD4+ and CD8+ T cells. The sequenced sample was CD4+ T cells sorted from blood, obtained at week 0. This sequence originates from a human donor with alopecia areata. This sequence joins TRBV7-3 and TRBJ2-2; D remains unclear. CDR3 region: CASSPLGRGGGELFF. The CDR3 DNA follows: TGTGCCAGCAGCCCCCTCGGACGAGGCGGCGGGGAGCTGTTTTTT.